The 22 T cell receptor beta chains below were found in one sample sequenced in a study of T cells in women clearing cervical HPV infection. TCRdb's table, derived via immunoSEQ multiplex PCR, lists solely in-frame clones and lacks some. The table lists tens of thousands of clones. Specimen: blood buffy coat. The receptors stem from a woman aged 18 to 69 with a cervical HPV16 infection that either progressed to CIN3+ or cleared (not recorded which).

A note on this clone: The read terminates 3 residues ahead of where the CDR3 ends, so the germline J gene completes it. The genes are TRBV2 and TRBJ2-7, with TRBD1 matching 7 bases. From germline, CDR1 is SNHLY and CDR2 FYNNEI. CDR3 length equals 14 residues. The V segment lost 1 base and the J segment 3 bases; nucleotides outside the gene matches: 3. CDR3 amino acids: CASSEGTGLYEQYF. The CDR3 DNA, read in part, is TGTGCCAGCAGTGAAGGGACAGGCCTCTACGAG. The whole variable domain, remainder taken from reference TRBV2 and TRBJ2-7, is EPEVTQTPSHQVTQMGQEVILRCVPISNHLYFYWYRQILGQKVEFLVSFYNNEISEKSEIFDDQFSVERPDGSNFTLKIRSTKLEDSAMYFCASSEGTGLYEQYFGPGTRLTVT.

About this clone: The sequenced fragment ends 3 residues before the CDR3 boundary, so the rest is inferred from the germline J gene. The rearrangement links TRBV10-3 to TRBJ2-3, with TRBD2 matching over 13 bases. With 4 bases clipped from V and 2 bases from J, the junction kept 3 bases outside the gene matches. The CDR3 has 16 amino acids. Germline V CDR1 and CDR2: ENHRY, SYGVKD. CDR3 sequence reads: CAISVGLAGTTDTQYF. The CDR3 bases that were read are TGTGCCATCAGTGTGGGACTAGCGGGGACCACAGATACG.

A remark on this clone: The read ends 3 residues shy of where the CDR3 ends; the end is completed using the germline J gene. The rearrangement joins TRBV7-6 to TRBJ2-2; 9 nucleotides align to TRBD1. The CDR3 has 15 residues. Germline assignment: CDR1 SGHVS and CDR2 FNYEAQ. The CDR3 sequence is CASSLETGGDEKLFF. CDR3 bases read: TGTGCCAGCAGCTTAGAGACAGGGGGGGATGAAAAG.

Turning to this clone: The sequenced fragment ends 3 residues before the CDR3 boundary, so the rest is inferred from the germline J gene. This chain connects TRBV7-3 to TRBJ2-1; 10 nucleotides agree with TRBD2. The V and J ends lost 4 bases and 9 bases, in that order; junction bases with no gene match: 9. Germline loops: CDR1 SGHTA, CDR2 FQGTGA. The CDR3 contains 15 residues. This chain's CDR3 is CASSSGGASGSEQFF. The sequenced CDR3 bases are TGTGCCAGCAGCTCCGGAGGGGCTAGCGGGAGTGAG. Drawing the rest from reference TRBV7-3 and TRBJ2-1, the complete variable domain is GAGVSQTPSNKVTEKGKYVELRCDPISGHTALYWYRQSLGQGPEFLIYFQGTGAADDSGLPNDRFFAVRPEGSVSTLKIQRTERGDSAVYLCASSSGGASGSEQFFGPGTRLTVL.

Note on this clone: The DNA ends 3 residues before the CDR3 does, and the rest of the CDR3 is filled in from the germline J gene. The sample has other DNA sequences that encode this CDR3 too. The rearrangement links TRBV11-1 to TRBJ2-1, with 13 bases matching TRBD2. CDR3 length: 14 amino acids. The J segment lost 9 bases and the V segment lost 2 bases, leaving 1 base of the junction unmatched. The V gene's germline CDR1 is SGHAT and CDR2 FQDESV (reference sequence). The part of the CDR3 DNA that was read is TGTGCCAGCAGCTTAACTAGCGGGGGGGCTGAG. It codes for CASSLTSGGAE. The whole CDR3 sequence is CASSLTSGGAEQFF.

Worth noting for this clone: Sequencing ends 3 residues short of the CDR3 end; the germline J gene provides the rest. The rearrangement joins TRBV19 to TRBJ2-2; TRBD2 aligns across 11 bases. Germline lookup yields CDR1 LNHDA and CDR2 SQIVND (reference sequence). The CDR3 has 15 amino acids. The V and J ends lost 6 bases and 2 bases, in that order; junction bases with no gene match: 2. Incomplete CDR3 DNA: TGTGCCAGTAGGGGACTAGCGGCTAACACCGGGGAG. It yields the protein CASRGLAANTGE. The CDR3, in full, reads CASRGLAANTGELFF.

On this clone: The read terminates 3 residues before the CDR3 end, so the remaining end is supplied by the germline J gene. This chain connects TRBV19 to TRBJ1-1; TRBD1 aligns across 7 bases. This CDR3 spans 11 amino acids. Germline CDR1 reads LNHDA; CDR2 reads SQIVND (reference sequence). This chain's CDR3 is CASSRQGEAFF. The covered CDR3 bases are TGTGCCAGTAGCCGACAGGGCGAA.

Concerning this clone itself: From the germline J gene comes the end of the CDR3, since the read stops 3 residues before it. V gene TRBV19 combines with J gene TRBJ2-1; no definite D call. V lost 2 bases and J 5 bases, leaving 10 bases between the germline ends. This CDR3 region has 14 residues. The germline V gene encodes CDR1 LNHDA and CDR2 SQIVND (reference sequence). CDR3 DNA (partial): TGTGCCAGTAGTATAAGAGGTCCCAACAATGAG. Protein: CASSIRGPNNE. The CDR3 in full is CASSIRGPNNEQFF.

This CDR3 reads CASSAYISSYNEQFF. The part of the CDR3 DNA that was read is TGTGCCAGCAGCGCGTATATAAGCTCCTACAATGAG. This chain joins TRBV11-2 and TRBJ2-1, with D unclear. The CDR3 is cut off 3 residues early in the read; its end comes from the germline J gene. V was clipped by 5 bases and J by 0 bases, with 11 bases between them. Germline V gives CDR1 SGHAT, CDR2 FQNNGV. This CDR3 contains 15 residues.

For this clone: Sequencing ends 3 residues short of the CDR3 end; the germline J gene provides the rest. The gene calls are TRBV6-1 and TRBJ1-3; D is perhaps TRBD1 (6 bases). Deletions cut 1 base from V and 1 base from J, with 11 bases between. The CDR3 totals 16 residues. Germline V lookup: CDR1 MNHNS, CDR2 SASEGT. The CDR3 protein is CASSEVFGQSGNTIYF. The DNA read from the CDR3 is TGTGCCAGCAGTGAAGTATTTGGACAGTCTGGAAACACC.

Comments on this clone: Sequencing ends 3 residues short of the CDR3 end; the germline J gene provides the rest. V is TRBV13 and J is TRBJ1-3; 7 positions agree with TRBD1. The V and J ends lost 5 bases and 4 bases, in that order; junction bases with no gene match: 5. The CDR3 has 14 amino acids. The germline V gene has CDR1 PRHDT and CDR2 FYEKMQ (reference sequence). The CDR3 sequence is CASSPTGRGNTIYF. Partial CDR3 DNA: TGTGCCAGCAGCCCGACAGGGAGAGGAAACACC.

With respect to this clone: The CDR3 goes on 3 residues after the read ends, and that part is filled in from the germline J gene. The genes are TRBV19 and TRBJ1-1; TRBD1 agrees at 9 bases. Germline-derived CDR1 and CDR2 are LNHDA and SQIVND (reference sequence). J was trimmed by 1 base and V by 7 bases; bases with no gene match: 4. This CDR3 is 14 amino acids long. CDR3 residues: CASTRTGENTEAFF. The part of the CDR3 DNA that was read is TGTGCCAGTACTAGGACAGGGGAGAACACTGAA.

As for this clone: The read terminates 3 residues ahead of where the CDR3 ends, so the germline J gene completes it. The V and J genes are TRBV19 and TRBJ2-7; 8 bases line up with TRBD2. This CDR3 contains 13 residues. The germline CDR1 and CDR2 sequences are LNHDA and SQIVND (reference sequence). V lost 7 bases to trimming and J lost 4 bases; unmatched junction nucleotides: 6. CDR3 protein: CASNPGTSYEQYF. Incomplete CDR3 DNA: TGTGCCAGTAACCCCGGGACTAGTTACGAG.

The sequenced part of the CDR3 DNA is TGTGCCAGCAGCCCTGGGGGGTTTAATCAGCCC. Its translation is CASSPGGFNQP. From start to end, the CDR3 is CASSPGGFNQPQHF. The V call is TRBV7-2, the J call TRBJ1-5; D is perhaps TRBD1 (5 bases). The CDR3 end is not reached by the read, which stops 3 residues before it; the germline J gene fills it in. Trimming pared 5 bases from V and 4 bases from J, leaving 12 bases between. The germline gives CDR1 SGHTA, CDR2 FQGNSA. There are 14 residues in the CDR3. Supplemented by reference TRBV7-2 and TRBJ1-5, the full variable domain reads GAGVSQSPSNKVTEKGKDVELRCDPISGHTALYWYRQSLGQGLEFLIYFQGNSAPDKSGLPSDRFSAERTGGSVSTLTIQRTQQEDSAVYLCASSPGGFNQPQHFGDGTRLSIL.

CDR3 bases read: TGTGCCAGCACCCCAGCGGGAAGGCGCACAGATACG. Translation gives CASTPAGRRTDT. The CDR3 as a whole reads CASTPAGRRTDTQYF. This chain connects TRBV7-2 to TRBJ2-3; 7 bases align to TRBD2. Sequencing ends 3 residues short of the CDR3 end; the germline J gene provides the rest. Germline V gene sequence: CDR1 SGHTA, CDR2 FQGNSA. The CDR3 is made up of 15 amino acids. The V and J ends lost 7 bases and 1 base, in that order; junction bases with no gene match: 8.

In regard to this clone: The CDR3 end falls 3 residues outside the read, so it is completed with the germline J gene. V gene TRBV2 combines with J gene TRBJ2-2; D possibly matches TRBD1 or TRBD2 (5 bases each). The V and J ends lost 3 bases and 6 bases respectively, with 11 bases between them. Per germline, CDR1 SNHLY and CDR2 FYNNEI. The CDR3 consists of 14 residues. CDR3 DNA (partial): TGTGCCAGCAGTGAGGAGGCAGGGCCCGGGGAG. It codes for CASSEEAGPGE. The CDR3 as a whole reads CASSEEAGPGELFF.

Concerning this clone: From the germline J gene comes the end of the CDR3, since the read stops 3 residues before it. The rearrangement joins TRBV6-8 to TRBJ2-7; 9 nucleotides match TRBD1. From germline, CDR1 is MNHGY and CDR2 SAAAGT. This CDR3 has 15 residues. The J segment lost 4 bases and the V segment lost 8 bases, leaving 12 bases of the junction unmatched. The DNA read from the CDR3 is TGTGCCAGCCCCGAACGGGGACAGGGAGTATACGAG. Translating gives CASPERGQGVYE. In full, the CDR3 reads CASPERGQGVYEQYF.

As regards this clone: The observed sequence ends 3 residues before the CDR3 terminus, with the missing tail filled in from the germline J gene. The genes are TRBV30 and TRBJ2-3, with 12 positions matching TRBD2. V dropped 4 bases and J dropped 0; count of bases not matched to a gene: 8. This CDR3 is built from 17 residues. Looked up from germline, CDR1 is GTSNPN and CDR2 is SVGIG (reference sequence). The CDR3 region is CAWITGLAGLSTDTQYF. The sequenced CDR3 bases are TGTGCCTGGATAACCGGACTAGCGGGACTTAGCACAGATACG.

Of note for this clone: The DNA ends 3 residues before the CDR3 does, and the rest of the CDR3 is filled in from the germline J gene. The rearrangement uses TRBV12-3 or TRBV12-4 and TRBJ2-2; D possibly corresponds to TRBD2 (6 bases). V was clipped by 7 bases and J by 1 base, with 13 bases between them. The CDR3 is 15 residues long. The part of the CDR3 DNA that was read is TGTGCCAGCATCGCGGGGCTCGAGAACACCGGGGAG. Protein product: CASIAGLENTGE. The whole CDR3 sequence reads CASIAGLENTGELFF.

Remarks on this clone: The read gets to within 3 residues of the CDR3 end, and the germline J gene fills in the rest. This chain joins TRBV19 and TRBJ2-1, with 11 positions matching TRBD2. V dropped 6 bases and J dropped 6; count of bases not matched to a gene: 10. Germline CDR1 reads LNHDA; CDR2 reads SQIVND (reference sequence). The CDR3 spans 16 residues. The CDR3 loop reads CASRGLIAGGFNEQFF. The CDR3 bases that were read are TGTGCCAGTAGAGGTTTGATAGCGGGAGGGTTCAATGAG.

Comments on this clone: Coverage ceases 3 residues before the CDR3 finishes, and the germline J gene fills in the end. The rearrangement uses TRBV6-1 and TRBJ2-1, with 13 bases fitting TRBD2. Trimming at V came to 0 bases and at J to 8 bases, leaving 13 bases not matched to a gene. The CDR3 sequence is 19 residues long. Germline CDR1 reads MNHNS; CDR2 reads SASEGT. This CDR3 is CASSEAVPGLAGTTYEQFF. The CDR3 bases that were read are TGTGCCAGCAGTGAAGCAGTCCCGGGACTAGCGGGGACTACATATGAG.

On this clone: The read ends 3 residues early relative to the CDR3; the germline J gene fills the gap. The chain uses TRBV10-3 and TRBJ2-1; 14 nucleotides match TRBD2. The germline gives CDR1 ENHRY, CDR2 SYGVKD. V shed 5 bases and J 7 bases; nucleotides not matched to a gene: 7. This CDR3 comprises 16 residues. This CDR3 reads CAISSRTSGGINEQFF. The DNA read from the CDR3 is TGTGCCATCAGTTCCCGGACTAGCGGGGGGATTAATGAG.